This T cell receptor (beta chain) was found in a study of shared clonotypes between healthy human individuals. Study-wide findings and caveats: Few donors limited the genetic and exposure-history diversity represented.

This CDR3 region has 14 residues. The V and J ends lost 7 bases and 4 bases respectively, with 15 bases between them. Germline CDR1 is LNHDA and CDR2 is SQIVND (reference sequence). The deep-level immunoSEQ assay was used. Original handling: Filtering differed because ImmunoSEQ produced junction-only sequences that carried no quality scores. Sequencing used immunoSEQ multiplex PCR; TCRdb keeps in-frame clones, though not all of them. V, J and clone size derive from that table, while D and trimming were established from the DNA sequence. Among about 470,000 clones listed, more than 75% were seen once. Samples left unsorted employed around 95 million PBMCs for genomic DNA. About this clone itself: Its antigen remains unidentified.

The chain uses TRBV19 and TRBJ2-3, with D tentatively TRBD2 (6 bases). The sample was PBMCs. The sequence came from a woman aged 40 to 50 in good health. Some clones in this sample may be carry-over from other donors' samples. The CDR3 DNA follows: TGTGCCAGTAAACCCGCCGGCGGGGCAGATACGCAGTATTTT. Its translation is CASKPAGGADTQYF.